Listed below are T cell receptor beta chains from one sample, sequenced in a study of molecular identifiers for immune sequencing clone quantification. TCRdb ran MiXCR on the PCR reads and lists one entry per CDR3 protein. The table records over 600,000 distinct CDR3 sequences, just under 20% of them present only once. The source material was naive CD8+ T cells from blood, with Jurkat cell RNA spiked in. Receptor source: a human donor in good health. Some libraries in this study had Jurkat cell RNA spiked in. CDR3s include the opening cysteine and the closing phenylalanine or tryptophan. The order of the fields is J gene, D gene, clone size, V gene, CDR3 DNA, CDR3 protein. The D gene is left open where the match is weak. Clone size is shown for a subset of rows, as once, few, many or a class of expanded clone.

>TRBJ1-1|-|many|TRBV3-1
TGTGCCAGCAGCCAAGTCAGGGGCCCTGAAGCTTTCTTT
CASSQVRGPEAFF
>TRBJ2-5|TRBD1|-|TRBV20-1
TGCAGTGCTAGAGATGTCCGACAGGGGTGGACCCAGTACTTC
CSARDVRQGWTQYF
>TRBJ2-5|-|many|TRBV12-3/TRBV12-4
TGTGCCAGCACCTGGGGGGGCGAGGAGACCCAGTACTTC
CASTWGGEETQYF
>TRBJ2-2|TRBD1|few|TRBV7-9
TGTGCCAGCAGCTTAGCGGTGACAGGGTTCACCGGGGAGCTGTTTTTT
CASSLAVTGFTGELFF
>TRBJ1-1|TRBD1|-|TRBV6-5
TGTGCCAGCAGTTACTCGTTGGGACAGGGGGCGGACGCTTTCTTC
CASSYSLGQGADAFF
>TRBJ2-1|-|few|TRBV19
TGTGCCAGTAGTATAACAGGGATCAATGAGCAGTTCTTC
CASSITGINEQFF
>TRBJ2-2|-|many|TRBV27
TGTGCCAGCAGCCAACTAGCCGGACAGATGAACACCGGGGAGCTGTTTTTT
CASSQLAGQMNTGELFF
>TRBJ1-5|-|many|TRBV6-5
TGTGCCAGCAGTTACAGCGGACAAGTGCAGCCCCAGCATTTT
CASSYSGQVQPQHF
>TRBJ2-2|-|many|TRBV29-1
TGCAGCGCCTACCTCCAGCTCGACAGTTACACCGGGGAGCTGTTTTTT
CSAYLQLDSYTGELFF
>TRBJ2-2|TRBD2|many|TRBV19
TGTGCCAGTACCGGGACTAGCGGGAGTATTGCCGGGGAGCTGTTTTTT
CASTGTSGSIAGELFF
>TRBJ2-1|-|few|TRBV11-2
TGTGCCAGCAGCTTAGGGGGGGGCCACTACAATGAGCAGTTCTTC
CASSLGGGHYNEQFF
>TRBJ2-5|TRBD2|-|TRBV27
TGTGCCAGCAGCCTAATCTCTAGCTTGGGACTAGTAAGGGAGACCCAGTACTTC
CASSLISSLGLVRETQYF
>TRBJ2-1|-|few|TRBV24-1
TGTGCCACCAGTGATGCTGACAGGCCCGGGGGTGAGCAGTTCTTC
CATSDADRPGGEQFF
>TRBJ2-1|-|-|TRBV24-1
TGTGCCACCAGTGATTTTGATGATTCCTACAATGAGCAGTTCTTC
CATSDFDDSYNEQFF
>TRBJ1-1|-|many|TRBV19
TGTGCCAGTAATGACAGATTCACTGAAGCTTTCTTT
CASNDRFTEAFF
>TRBJ1-2|TRBD1|-|TRBV4-1
TGCGCCAGCAGCCCCCGACAGGGGTTCAACGCCCACTATGGCTACACCTTC
CASSPRQGFNAHYGYTF
>TRBJ2-3|TRBD2|-|TRBV7-9
TGTGCCAGCAGCTCTCTGGGGGGGGAGGCAGATACGCAGTATTTT
CASSSLGGEADTQYF
>TRBJ1-2|TRBD1|many|TRBV7-9
TGTGCCAGCAGCCCGACGGACAGGGAGGATGGCTACACCTTC
CASSPTDREDGYTF
>TRBJ2-3|-|many|TRBV4-3
TGCGCCAGCAGCGAAGGGGTACCTAGTGGCCTGACTATCACAGATACGCAGTATTTT
CASSEGVPSGLTITDTQYF
>TRBJ1-2|-|-|TRBV4-1
TGCGCCAGCAGCCAAGATATCGGGGCGGGCTATGGCTACACCTTC
CASSQDIGAGYGYTF
>TRBJ1-1|-|many|TRBV7-9
TGTGCCAGCAGCTTAGCGGTGGGGGGCACTGAAGCTTTCTTT
CASSLAVGGTEAFF
>TRBJ2-3|-|many|TRBV4-1
TGCGCCAGCAGCCAGGAACGGACCCTAACAGATACGCAGTATTTT
CASSQERTLTDTQYF
>TRBJ1-5|TRBD1|-|TRBV28
TGTGCCAGCACCCCCGTGGGACAGGGGAATCAGCCCCAGCATTTT
CASTPVGQGNQPQHF
>TRBJ2-5|-|few|TRBV7-2
TGTGCCAGCAGCTTAGGGCCGTTGGACGTACAAGAGACCCAGTACTTC
CASSLGPLDVQETQYF
>TRBJ2-7|TRBD1|many|TRBV20-1
TGCAGTGCAATCGACAGGGAATCACACGAGCAGTACTTC
CSAIDRESHEQYF
>TRBJ2-7|-|-|TRBV20-1
TGCAGTGCTAGAGGGGATCGTACCTACGAGCAGTACTTC
CSARGDRTYEQYF
>TRBJ2-3|-|many|TRBV19
TGTGCCAGTAGTATAGATCTGGGTGGGCCCTCCACAGATACGCAGTATTTT
CASSIDLGGPSTDTQYF
>TRBJ2-3|TRBD2|many|TRBV29-1
TGCAGCGTTGTTTTTCTGAGCGGGGGCACAGATACGCAGTATTTT
CSVVFLSGGTDTQYF
>TRBJ2-1|TRBD1|-|TRBV6-8
TGTGCCAGCAGTGGCGGGACAGGGAGGGATGAGCAGTTCTTC
CASSGGTGRDEQFF
>TRBJ2-7|-|many|TRBV11-2
TGTGCCAGCTCCACCCTAACCCGGGGGAGCTCCTACGAGCAGTACTTC
CASSTLTRGSSYEQYF
>TRBJ2-7|TRBD2|many|TRBV28
TGTGCCAGCAGTAGGACTAGCGGGTCCCCCTACGAGCAGTACTTC
CASSRTSGSPYEQYF
>TRBJ2-7|-|few|TRBV11-2
TGTGCCAGCAGCTTAGACCGGGACCTCTACTACGAGCAGTACTTC
CASSLDRDLYYEQYF
>TRBJ2-7|-|many|TRBV27
TGTGCCAGCAGTTTACTTCCGGGGTCCTACGAGCAGTACTTC
CASSLLPGSYEQYF
>TRBJ2-1|-|few|TRBV12-3/TRBV12-4
TGTGCCAGCAGTTTAGCGGTCCTCAGCTCCTACAATGAGCAGTTCTTC
CASSLAVLSSYNEQFF
>TRBJ2-2|-|many|TRBV2
TGTGCCAGCAGCGGGAAGTCTCACACCGGGGAGCTGTTTTTT
CASSGKSHTGELFF
>TRBJ2-2|-|many|TRBV20-1
TGCAGTGCTAGAGATCTGGGGGCGAACACCGGGGAGCTGTTTTTT
CSARDLGANTGELFF
>TRBJ2-2|-|few|TRBV4-3
TGCGCCAGCAGCCCTCGACAGAACACCTACGACATAGACACCGGGGAGCTGTTTTTT
CASSPRQNTYDIDTGELFF
>TRBJ1-5|-|many|TRBV19
TGTGCCAGTAGTTGGGTTGTGAACCAGCCCCAGCATTTT
CASSWVVNQPQHF
>TRBJ1-1|TRBD1|many|TRBV7-9
TGTGCCAGCAGCCCCTGGACAGGGCAAAGAAACACTGAAGCTTTCTTT
CASSPWTGQRNTEAFF
>TRBJ2-7|TRBD1|-|TRBV6-2/TRBV6-3
TGTGCCAGCAGGTCCTCTCGGACAGGGGGCGCCCAACGCTACGAGCAGTACTTC
CASRSSRTGGAQRYEQYF
>TRBJ2-7|TRBD1|many|TRBV3-1
TGTGCCAGCAGCCCCGGGACAGGGACGCCCGAGCAGTACTTC
CASSPGTGTPEQYF
>TRBJ1-5|TRBD1|once|TRBV28
TGTGCCAGCGGTTTAAGGCAGGGGGCGCCTCAGCCCCAGCATTTT
CASGLRQGAPQPQHF
>TRBJ2-3|-|-|TRBV27
TGTGCCAGCAGTCTCTCGGGTCAGGGGAGGGCAGATACGCAGTATTTT
CASSLSGQGRADTQYF
>TRBJ1-1|-|many|TRBV7-2
TGTGCCAGCAGTACCCCCGGGAACACTGAAGCTTTCTTT
CASSTPGNTEAFF
>TRBJ2-5|-|many|TRBV7-9
TGTGCCAGCAGCCCGAGTGTACTAGCCCGAGAGACCCAGTACTTC
CASSPSVLARETQYF
>TRBJ2-1|TRBD2|-|TRBV6-5
TGTGCCAGCATATCGGGAGGGACCGGAGGCTACAATGAGCAGTTCTTC
CASISGGTGGYNEQFF
>TRBJ2-2|TRBD2|-|TRBV4-3
TGCGCCAGCCAGCGCGGGAGGTTCACCGGGGAGCTGTTTTTT
CASQRGRFTGELFF
>TRBJ1-5|-|many|TRBV30
TGTGCCTGGAGTGTAGGTTCGTGGGGCAATCAGCCCCAGCATTTT
CAWSVGSWGNQPQHF
>TRBJ2-1|TRBD2|-|TRBV19
TGTGCCAGTAGTAAACTAGCGGGAGGGCCCGGCAATGAGCAGTTCTTC
CASSKLAGGPGNEQFF
>TRBJ1-6|-|-|TRBV4-1
TGCGCCAGCAGCCAAGATCCGGGTTCCTATAATTCACCCCTCCACTTT
CASSQDPGSYNSPLHF
>TRBJ2-2|TRBD1|many|TRBV5-6
TGTGCCAGCAGCCCGCCGTCTTACGGACAGGGAGACACCGGGGAGCTGTTTTTT
CASSPPSYGQGDTGELFF
>TRBJ2-3|-|many|TRBV25-1
TGTGCCAGCAGGACGGATTTTACGCAGTATTTT
CASRTDFTQYF
>TRBJ2-2|-|few|TRBV9
TGTGCCAGCTCAGGGGCGAACACCGGGGAGCTGTTTTTT
CASSGANTGELFF
>TRBJ1-5|TRBD1|many|TRBV4-3
TGCGCCAGCAGCCAATGGACAGGGGGTAACCAGCCCCAGCATTTT
CASSQWTGGNQPQHF
>TRBJ1-1|-|many|TRBV19
TGTGCCAGTAGTACCGGGAACACTGAAGCTTTCTTT
CASSTGNTEAFF